This T cell receptor beta chain was captured by sequencing in a study of blood T cells in healthy people across ages. In regard to this clonotype: Antigen unknown.

The study's findings and limits: Higher diversity and more naive CD4+ cells were features of long-lived donors, compared to aged donors.

A second PCR, run for about 7 to 11 cycles, used a sample-barcoded 5' primer plus a J-beta primer mix. MiXCR, applied by TCRdb to the 5' RACE reads, yields one record per CDR3 protein. The sample has some 780,000 distinct CDR3 sequences; approximately 60% are singletons. The V end was cut by 8 bases, the J end by 2 bases, with 17 bases between. From germline, CDR1 is MDHEN and CDR2 SYDVKM. The CDR3 contains 15 residues. The sample was blood. This chain connects TRBV28 to TRBJ2-3, with D perhaps TRBD2 (6 bases). The receptor comes from a man aged 35-49 years in good health. The CDR3 loop is CASGGRTDLTDTQYF. The CDR3 nucleotides read TGTGCCAGCGGGGGGAGGACCGACCTCACAGATACGCAGTATTTT.